The present T cell receptor (beta chain) was sequenced within a study of blood T cell repertoires in COVID-19. TCRdb's copy holds only in-frame clones and misses some; the assay was immunoSEQ multiplex PCR. The sample holds under 75,000 clones, 84% seen once. This clone was recorded only once. Looked up from germline, CDR1 is LNHDA and CDR2 is SQIVND (reference sequence). The CDR3 runs to 13 residues. The V and J ends lost 5 bases and 7 bases respectively, with 11 bases between them. Material for sequencing was peripheral blood. The chain is built from TRBV19 and TRBJ1-4; D uncertain. This clonotype was obtained from a man in his sixties with COVID-19, enrolled during active disease. The CDR3 DNA reads TGTGCCAGTAGTCCTCTCGGGGTTGAAAAACTGTTTTTT. Amino acid sequence: CASSPLGVEKLFF.